This T cell receptor beta chain was identified during a study of tumor-infiltrating lymphocytes in oesophageal squamous cell carcinoma (dated by TCRdb to 2016 to 2017). The library was produced with PCR. The listed sequencing device is Illumina HiSeq 2000. TCRdb trimmed the raw reads at Q25, called clones with MiXCR and kept productive beta chains. Each CDR3 protein appears once, grouped with its most common genes and DNA. Present in this sample are about 15,000 distinct CDR3 sequences, around half of which were seen just once. The top ten hold 11% to 15% of the sample. Inclusive of the bounding cysteine and phenylalanine, the CDR3 is 15 residues long. The retained sequence is limited to the CDR3, 45 bases, with the frame set at the first base. For CDR1 and CDR2, the germline V gene lists SGHVT and SQSDAQ. On this clonotype: Its antigen remains undetermined. No much larger clone exists at a distance of one base, and base qualities are not known.

The TCR originated in a male donor with esophageal squamous cell carcinoma. Recombination linked TRBV7-4 to TRBJ2-7; TRBD2 is a possible D gene, resting on 5 matching bases. The DNA end favors TRBJ2-5, so the J call may be wrong. Source material: blood. The bases are TGTGCCAGCAGCTTAGATCTCGGGATCCGGGAGACCCAGTACTTC. It specifies CASSLDLGIRETQYF.